A selection of T cell receptor beta chains follows, all from one sample in a study of control samples from healthy donors and cancer patients. Produced via immunoSEQ multiplex PCR; TCRdb's table is partial and in-frame only. The sample consists of tens of thousands of clones, 92% of them appearing once. The sequenced sample consisted of PBMCs. The receptors shown here come from a middle-aged man with colorectal cancer. Each CDR3 is given without its conserved first and last residue. Fields, in order: J gene, V gene, CDR3 protein.

>TRBJ2-2|TRBV5-8
ASSLGTVNTGELF
>TRBJ2-2|TRBV10-3
AISGGSSGELF
>TRBJ1-4|TRBV5-1
ASSLGGVREEKLF
>TRBJ1-1|TRBV12-5
ASGYGQGGTEAF
>TRBJ2-2|TRBV7-2
ASSLGGQVPGELF
>TRBJ1-1|TRBV19
ASSSTGPAGPTEAF
>TRBJ1-5|TRBV7-9
ASSLNGGAGQPQH
>TRBJ1-1|TRBV27
ASSLGGTPAF
>TRBJ2-7|TRBV7-8
ASKEGAGLPGEQY
>TRBJ2-1|TRBV6-1
ASSEAGGYHEQF